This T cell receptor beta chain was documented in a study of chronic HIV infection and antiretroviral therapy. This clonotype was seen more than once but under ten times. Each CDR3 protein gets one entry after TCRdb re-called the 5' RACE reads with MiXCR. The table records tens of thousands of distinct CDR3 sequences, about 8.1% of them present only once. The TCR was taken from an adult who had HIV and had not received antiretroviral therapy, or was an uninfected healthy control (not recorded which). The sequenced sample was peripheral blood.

CDR3 nucleotides: TGCGCCAGCAGCCACGGGACTAGCGGTTTACATGGAGATACGCAGTATTTT. This encodes CASSHGTSGLHGDTQYF. V and J are TRBV5-1 and TRBJ2-3; 11 bases agree with TRBD2. The junction had 12 bases not matched to a gene; V was cut back by 4 bases and J by 5 bases. Germline V gene lookup returns CDR1 SGHRS and CDR2 YFSETQ. The CDR3 extends over 17 amino acids.